The T cell receptor beta chain described here comes from a study of blood T cell repertoires in COVID-19. Study at large: Italy, Spain and the United States were the sources of the convalescent and acute COVID-19 samples. From T cells, B-cell-depleted T cells, or PBMCs came the material, which was cDNA or gDNA.

Authors' processing steps: Estimation of nucleated cell counts was performed using reference gene primer amplification. The protocol was immunoSEQ multiplex PCR, while the TCRdb copy is restricted to in-frame clones and leaves out a portion. From that table come the V and J calls and clone size; the DNA was used to work out D and trimming. The repertoire has roughly 150,000 clones, around 81% of them found once; the top ten carry approximately 8%. This clone showed up just a few times. Trimming removed 6 bases at V and 7 bases at J, with 16 bases between. CDR1 is MNHEY, CDR2 SVGAGI, per germline. The CDR3 totals 15 residues.

This TCR came from a human donor in a cohort sampled during active COVID-19. This chain links TRBV6-5 with TRBJ1-6, with D possibly TRBD1 on 6 matching bases. The sample comprised peripheral blood. The CDR3 spells CASSPRGQPNSPLHF. The CDR3 DNA is TGTGCCAGCAGCCCACGTGGACAGCCAAATTCACCCCTCCACTTT.